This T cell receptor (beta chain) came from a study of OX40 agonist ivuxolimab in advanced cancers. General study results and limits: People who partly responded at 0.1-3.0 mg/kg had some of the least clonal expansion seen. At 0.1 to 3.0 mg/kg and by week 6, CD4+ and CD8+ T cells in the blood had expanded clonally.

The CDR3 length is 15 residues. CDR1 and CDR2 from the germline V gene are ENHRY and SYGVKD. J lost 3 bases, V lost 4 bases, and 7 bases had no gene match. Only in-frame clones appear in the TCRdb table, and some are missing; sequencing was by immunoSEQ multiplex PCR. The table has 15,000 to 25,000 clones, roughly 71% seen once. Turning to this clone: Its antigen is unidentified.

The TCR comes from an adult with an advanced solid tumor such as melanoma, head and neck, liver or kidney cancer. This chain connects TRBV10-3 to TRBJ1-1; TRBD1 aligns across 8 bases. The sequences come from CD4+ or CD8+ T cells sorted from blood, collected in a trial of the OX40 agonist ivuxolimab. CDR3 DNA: TGTGCCATCAGTGCCCGGGACAGGTGGTACACTGAAGCTTTCTTT. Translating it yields CAISARDRWYTEAFF.